Below, 18 T cell receptor beta chains from the same sample are listed, as sequenced in a study of T cells expressing NK-cell markers. TCRdb re-analyzed the 5' RACE reads; it lists each CDR3 protein once, without DNA. The listing contains 400,000 to 550,000 distinct CDR3 sequences. The sample consisted of blood T cells: a sorted CD56 or NKG2C T cell subset, CD4+ or CD8+ T cells, or bulk PBMC T cells (not recorded which). The receptors were sampled from a woman aged 18 to 75 in good health.

V gene TRBV7-6 combines with J gene TRBJ1-1. The CDR3 consists of 14 residues. The germline CDR1 and CDR2 sequences are SGHVS and FNYEAQ. CDR3 sequence: CASSLWTGNTEAFF.

The chain carries TRBV7-3 and TRBJ2-1; TCRdb outputs TRBD2, but without DNA this stays unchecked. The CDR3 contains 16 residues. Germline CDR1 reads SGHTA; CDR2 reads FQGTGA. CDR3 protein: CASSSRTSLSYNEQFF.

The chain combines TRBV6-2 or TRBV6-3 with TRBJ2-3; with no DNA, the TCRdb D assignment of TRBD2 cannot be verified. There are 16 residues in the CDR3. CDR1 and CDR2 from the germline V gene are MNHEY and SVGEGT. CDR3: CASSWGLAGSTDTQYF.

The chain has TRBV4-1 and TRBJ1-3; TCRdb's assignment of TRBD1 cannot be checked, as there is no DNA. Germline V gene data show CDR1 as MGHRA and CDR2 as YSYEKL. The CDR3 spans 16 residues. CDR3 residues: CASSQPAPRSGNTIYF.

V is TRBV18 and J is TRBJ2-7; the TCRdb call, TRBD2, lacks DNA for checking. The CDR3 contains 17 residues. The V gene's germline CDR1 is KGHSH and CDR2 LQKENI. The CDR3 sequence: CASSPPGLAGAPYEQYF.

The chain links TRBV11-2 to TRBJ2-1; TCRdb selects TRBD2, and the lack of DNA leaves this call unchecked. The germline V gene encodes CDR1 SGHAT and CDR2 FQNNGV. This CDR3 contains 16 residues. This chain's CDR3 is CASSHVAGTSAREQFF.

This chain connects TRBV12-3 or TRBV12-4 to TRBJ2-5. The CDR3 has 13 amino acids. This CDR3 is CASSFSYQETQYF.

V is TRBV20-1 and J is TRBJ2-7; the D gene TCRdb calls, TRBD2, cannot be checked with no DNA. This CDR3 spans 13 amino acids. CDR1 DFQATT and CDR2 SNEGSKA come from the germline V gene (reference sequence). The CDR3 spells CSARRATTPEQYF.

The chain combines TRBV5-1 with TRBJ1-2; with no DNA, the TCRdb D assignment of TRBD1 cannot be verified. CDR1 is SGHRS and CDR2 is YFSETQ in the germline V gene. The CDR3 spans 14 residues. CDR3 region: CASSLDTGYYGYTF.

V and J are TRBV20-1 and TRBJ2-7; TCRdb indicates TRBD2, and absent DNA this call remains unverified. CDR3 length: 13 amino acids. Germline V gene data show CDR1 as DFQATT and CDR2 as SNEGSKA (reference sequence). CDR3 in amino acids: CSAIPSGSYEQYF.

The V call is TRBV6-5, the J call TRBJ2-1; TCRdb's D call, TRBD1, is unchecked because there is no DNA. This CDR3 is 15 amino acids long. Germline CDR1 and CDR2: MNHEY and SVGAGI. CDR3 in amino acids: CASSYSKPLGDEQFF.

V and J are TRBV5-1 and TRBJ2-5; as DNA is missing, the TRBD2 call by TCRdb cannot be tested. The CDR3 contains 17 residues. The germline V gene encodes CDR1 SGHRS and CDR2 YFSETQ. This chain's CDR3 is CASSLASSGVGLETQYF.

The J gene is TRBJ2-2, the V gene TRBV5-1; the D call from TCRdb, TRBD1, cannot be confirmed without DNA. Germline V CDR1 and CDR2: SGHRS, YFSETQ. This CDR3 region has 15 residues. The CDR3 sequence: CASSITGDGPGELFF. Based on the CDR3 plus reference TRBV5-1 and TRBJ2-2, the full variable domain is KAGVTQTPRYLIKTRGQQVTLSCSPISGHRSVSWYQQTPGQGLQFLFEYFSETQRNKGNFPGRFSGRQFSNSRSEMNVSTLELGDSALYLCASSITGDGPGELFFGEGSRLTVL.

The chain employs TRBV23-1 and TRBJ2-2; TCRdb selects TRBD2, and the lack of DNA leaves this call unchecked. TRBV23-1 is an ORF, and what it does is uncertain. The CDR3 loop spans 14 amino acids. The CDR3 sequence is CAAPDEREPGELFF.

The genes are TRBV18 and TRBJ2-3; lacking DNA, the TRBD1 call made by TCRdb goes unchecked. The CDR3 is made up of 13 amino acids. From germline, CDR1 is KGHSH and CDR2 LQKENI. The chain's CDR3 is CAGGQGNTDTQYF.

The chain recombines TRBV20-1 with TRBJ2-7. Looked up from germline, CDR1 is DFQATT and CDR2 is SNEGSKA (reference sequence). This CDR3 spans 13 amino acids. This chain's CDR3 is CSAPRGSPYEQYF.

The chain uses TRBV4-1 and TRBJ1-5. The CDR3 contains 15 residues. Germline CDR1 is MGHRA and CDR2 is YSYEKL. CDR3 region: CASSQEWVSNQPQHF.

This CDR3 is CASSLGTFMNTEAFF. V and J are TRBV7-9 and TRBJ1-1. The CDR3 has 15 residues. Germline lookup yields CDR1 SEHNR and CDR2 FQNEAQ (reference sequence). Supplemented by reference TRBV7-9 and TRBJ1-1, the full variable domain reads DTGVSQNPRHKITKRGQNVTFRCDPISEHNRLYWYRQTLGQGPEFLTYFQNEAQLEKSRLLSDRFSAERPKGSFSTLEIQRTEQGDSAMYLCASSLGTFMNTEAFFGQGTRLTVV.